These 20 T cell receptor beta chains originate from one sample sequenced in a study of regulatory T cells in long-lasting Graves disease. Time point noted: newly diagnosed GD, antithyroid drugs for less than 3 months. Following extraction of RNA from PBMCs, that RNA was used to make the TCR library. Sequencing libraries for TCR beta were prepared with iRepertoire HTBI primers and Arm-PCR of CDR3 regions. TCRdb re-derived calls from the multiplex PCR reads in MiXCR, one entry per CDR3 protein. The table shows a few hundred thousand distinct CDR3 sequences, with about 13% occurring only once. This sample was also put to use in a study of T cells in Graves' hyperthyroidism and ophthalmopathy.

The sequenced sample was peripheral blood mononuclear cells (PBMCs), obtained at new diagnosis, from a patient treated with antithyroid drugs. These receptors came from a man younger than 40 with Graves disease.

Concerning this clonotype itself: The conserved phenylalanine or tryptophan is not found at the CDR3 terminus, so this likely reflects a read error. The chain is built from TRBV5-1 and TRBJ2-2, with D possibly being TRBD2 (5 bases). The CDR3 loop spans 15 amino acids. V was clipped by 7 bases and J by 2 bases, with 15 bases between them. CDR1 is SGHRS, CDR2 YFSETQ, per germline. This CDR3 is CASGLLDENTGELFY. CDR3 nucleotides: TGCGCCAGCGGACTTCTGGATGAAAACACCGGGGAGCTGTTTTAT.

This clonotype was picked up a small number of times. The chain uses TRBV27 and TRBJ2-7; TRBD2 is a possible D gene (6 bases). This CDR3 is 17 amino acids long. Trimming left V 6 bases short and J 7 bases short, with 28 bases between. The germline V gene has CDR1 MNHEY and CDR2 SMNVEV (reference sequence). The CDR3 loop is CASSPLWGGELGKEQYF. The CDR3 DNA sequence: TGTGCCAGCAGCCCCCTATGGGGAGGCGAGCTCGGAAAGGAGCAGTACTTC.

In this sample, this clonotype turned up many times. The chain joins TRBV11-2 to TRBJ2-5, with D hard to call. The length of the CDR3 is 14 residues. Germline CDR1 reads SGHAT; CDR2 reads FQNNGV. V was clipped by 5 bases and J by 0 bases, with 10 bases between them. CDR3 loop: CASSLTVYQETQYF. As DNA, the CDR3 is TGTGCCAGCAGCCTAACGGTATACCAAGAGACCCAGTACTTC. The entire variable domain, with the rest obtained from reference TRBV11-2 and TRBJ2-5, is as follows: EAGVAQSPRYKIIEKRQSVAFWCNPISGHATLYWYQQILGQGPKLLIQFQNNGVVDDSQLPKDRFSAERLKGVDSTLKIQPAKLEDSAVYLCASSLTVYQETQYFGPGTRLLVL.

The chain carries TRBV5-6 and TRBJ2-5; no clear D gene. This CDR3 spans 16 amino acids. V was trimmed by 4 bases and J by 4 bases, leaving 20 bases between them. Germline lookup yields CDR1 SGHDT and CDR2 YYEEEE. This chain's CDR3 is CASSPGGPRWSETQYF. The DNA for the CDR3 is TGTGCCAGCAGCCCGGGCGGCCCCCGGTGGTCAGAGACCCAGTACTTC.

V is TRBV6-5 and J is TRBJ2-3, with 11 bases identical to TRBD2. The germline CDR1 and CDR2 sequences are MNHEY and SVGAGI. The CDR3 has 19 amino acids. The V and J ends lost 6 bases and 4 bases, in that order; junction bases with no gene match: 18. The CDR3 sequence is CASSYKTFTSGSRADTQYF. The CDR3 bases are TGTGCCAGCAGCTACAAGACCTTCACTAGCGGGAGTCGCGCAGATACGCAGTATTTT.

The chain combines TRBV28 with TRBJ2-2, with TRBD2 identical over 9 bases. The V gene end was trimmed by 6 bases and the J gene end by 5 bases; junction bases not matched to a gene: 10. Germline V gives CDR1 MDHEN, CDR2 SYDVKM. The CDR3 is made up of 16 amino acids. CDR3 bases: TGTGCCAGCAGCGCCCTATTAGCGGGAGAGACCGGGGAGCTGTTTTTT. Translated, it gives CASSALLAGETGELFF.

This clonotype came up many times. The germline gene is not matched at one end of the junction; a read error may be the cause. The V gene is TRBV12-3 or TRBV12-4, the J gene TRBJ2-5; 10 nucleotides line up with TRBD2. The CDR3 is 14 amino acids. This chain's CDR3 is CASSLAGAEETQYF. CDR3 nucleotide sequence: TGTGCCAGCAGTCTAGCGGGAGCGGAGGAGACCCAGTACTTC.

This clonotype showed up many times. The junction shows a germline mismatch at one end, possibly a read error. The rearrangement uses TRBV7-8 and TRBJ2-1; TRBD2 is a possible D gene (6 bases). The CDR3 runs 15 residues. The germline gives CDR1 SGHVS, CDR2 FQNEAQ. The CDR3: CASSLAGGTYSEQFF. The CDR3 DNA is TGTGCCAGCAGCTTAGCGGGGGGTACCTACAGTGAGCAGTTCTTC.

At least ten counts were recorded for this clonotype. The chain joins TRBV27 to TRBJ2-3, with TRBD2 identical over 7 bases. The V and J ends lost 3 bases and 5 bases, in that order; junction bases with no gene match: 2. The CDR3 has 13 amino acids. Germline CDR1 reads MNHEY; CDR2 reads SMNVEV (reference sequence). In DNA, the CDR3 is TGTGCCAGCAGTTTCGGGGGGAGAGATACGCAGTATTTT. This sequence encodes CASSFGGRDTQYF.

At least ten counts were recorded for this clonotype. In nucleotides, the CDR3 is TGTGCCCTTTGCGGGAAACAGACAAGAAGCTCCTACAATGAGCAGTTCTTC. It yields the protein CALCGKQTRSSYNEQFF. The genes are TRBV10-3 and TRBJ2-1; possible D gene TRBD2, 6 bases. The germline CDR1 and CDR2 sequences are ENHRY and SYGVKD. The ends were cut back, 11 bases at V and 0 bases at J, with 23 bases in the middle. This CDR3 comprises 17 residues.

This clonotype was seen repeatedly, ten times or more. The V gene is TRBV20-1, the J gene TRBJ2-7, with a weak D call TRBD2 (5 bases). CDR1 is DFQATT and CDR2 is SNEGSKA in the germline V gene (reference sequence). V was shortened by 7 bases and J by 0 bases, with 13 bases between the two germline ends. The CDR3 covers 13 residues. The CDR3, as DNA: TGCAGTGTGTCAAGCGGAATCTCCTACGAGCAGTACTTC. The encoded protein is CSVSSGISYEQYF.

This clonotype was seen many times. V gene TRBV28 combines with J gene TRBJ2-7, with 9 bases lining up with TRBD1. Germline loops: CDR1 MDHEN, CDR2 SYDVKM. The trim removed 5 bases at V and 4 bases at J, leaving 9 bases unmatched. CDR3 length: 15 residues. The CDR3: CASSKIQGALYEQYF. Written as DNA, the CDR3 is TGTGCCAGCAGTAAGATACAGGGGGCCCTGTACGAGCAGTACTTC.

This clonotype was counted ten times or more. The CDR3 protein is CSGLAGDLSYEQYF. The DNA for the CDR3 is TGCAGTGGGCTAGCGGGAGACCTCTCCTACGAGCAGTACTTC. The gene calls are TRBV20-1 and TRBJ2-7, with TRBD2 matching over 10 bases. CDR3 length equals 14 residues. With 7 bases clipped from V and 0 bases from J, the junction kept 6 bases outside the gene matches. The germline gives CDR1 DFQATT, CDR2 SNEGSKA (reference sequence).

This clonotype was seen only a few times. CDR3 sequence: CAIGDRDRPPDTQYF. Here the CDR3 DNA reads TGTGCCATCGGAGACCGGGACAGGCCACCCGATACGCAGTATTTT. The V and J genes are TRBV10-3 and TRBJ2-3; TRBD1 agrees at 8 bases. The CDR3 consists of 15 residues. V trimming: 8 bases; J trimming: 6 bases; junction bases outside the gene matches: 13. Germline assignment: CDR1 ENHRY and CDR2 SYGVKD.

The V gene is TRBV5-1, the J gene TRBJ2-7; TRBD1 matches at 8 bases. The V gene end was trimmed by 7 bases and the J gene end by 2 bases; junction bases not matched to a gene: 23. CDR3 size: 19 residues. Germline values: CDR1 SGHRS, CDR2 YFSETQ. The CDR3 spells CASAPSRDRFRLDTYEQYF. CDR3 nucleotide sequence: TGCGCCAGCGCCCCTTCGCGGGACAGGTTCCGACTAGACACCTACGAGCAGTACTTC.

This clonotype was observed a handful of times. The V gene is TRBV5-1, the J gene TRBJ1-3; no clear D gene. The germline CDR1 and CDR2 sequences are SGHRS and YFSETQ. V shed 2 bases and J shed 4 bases, with 16 bases lying between them. The CDR3 contains 16 residues. The CDR3 coding sequence is TGCGCCAGCAGCTTCGAGGAGGCGCGGTCGGGAAACACCATATATTTT. The encoded protein is CASSFEEARSGNTIYF.

This clonotype was seen ten or more times. The chain is built from TRBV5-6 and TRBJ2-7; 11 bases are a match to TRBD2. The CDR3 runs 18 residues. J gave up 0 bases and V 4 bases, and 12 bases lay outside the gene matches. The germline V gene encodes CDR1 SGHDT and CDR2 YYEEEE. CDR3 nucleotide sequence: TGTGCCAGCAGCGTACGGAGGGGGACTAGCGGTACCTCCTACGAGCAGTACTTC. Protein product: CASSVRRGTSGTSYEQYF.

This clonotype was recorded many times. The chain recombines TRBV20-1 with TRBJ2-5; D is ambiguous. Trimming pared 6 bases from V and 2 bases from J, leaving 10 bases between. Germline lookup yields CDR1 DFQATT and CDR2 SNEGSKA (reference sequence). The CDR3 has 12 amino acids. CDR3 residues: CSATPQQETQYF. Written as DNA, the CDR3 is TGCAGTGCCACCCCACAACAAGAGACCCAGTACTTC.

This clonotype has more than one count but fewer than ten. A much larger clone lies one base from this, so it may be a read error. The chain links TRBV28 to TRBJ2-3; TRBD2 matches at 8 bases. Germline V CDR1 and CDR2: MDHEN, SYDVKM. The CDR3 length is 15 residues. The CDR3 region has the DNA TGTGCCGGCAGTATCGGGAGGGCAGGCACAGATACGCAGTATTTT. It is translated as CAGSIGRAGTDTQYF.

The chain employs TRBV29-1 and TRBJ2-1, with D unclear. V was clipped by 6 bases and J by 6 bases, with 18 bases between them. The CDR3 runs 14 residues. Per germline, CDR1 SQVTM and CDR2 ANQGSEA. This chain's CDR3 is CSVSRLLVANEQFF. CDR3 nucleotides: TGCAGCGTCTCTCGGCTGCTGGTCGCCAATGAGCAGTTCTTC.